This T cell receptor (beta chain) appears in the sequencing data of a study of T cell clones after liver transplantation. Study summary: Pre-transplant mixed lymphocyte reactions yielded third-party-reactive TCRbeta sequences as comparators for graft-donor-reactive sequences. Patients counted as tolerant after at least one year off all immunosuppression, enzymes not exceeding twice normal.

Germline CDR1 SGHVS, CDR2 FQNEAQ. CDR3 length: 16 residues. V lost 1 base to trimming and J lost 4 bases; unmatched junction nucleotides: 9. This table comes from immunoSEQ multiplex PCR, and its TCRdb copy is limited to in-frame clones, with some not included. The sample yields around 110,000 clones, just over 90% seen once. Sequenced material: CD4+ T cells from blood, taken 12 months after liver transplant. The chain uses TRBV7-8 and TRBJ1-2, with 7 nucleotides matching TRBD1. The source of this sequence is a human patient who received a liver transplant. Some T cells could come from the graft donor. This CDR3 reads CASSLEKGGWSYGYTF. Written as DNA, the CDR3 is TGTGCCAGCAGCTTAGAGAAAGGGGGCTGGAGCTATGGCTACACCTTC.